This T cell receptor (beta chain) was sequenced in a study of shared clonotypes between healthy human individuals. Looking at the study overall: The plates for each donor numbered three CD4 naive, three CD4 memory, two CD8 naive and one CD8 memory. Overall study results and limits: The study found lower generation probabilities in non-shared clonotypes than in those shared by all four donors.

Clones were read by immunoSEQ multiplex PCR, and TCRdb kept only the in-frame ones, dropping some. Here the sample spans about 1.9 million clones, 85% to 95% being singletons. Remarks on this clone: Its target is not known.

Germline lookup yields CDR1 SGHVS and CDR2 FQNEAQ. Trimming removed 2 bases from V and 5 bases from J, with 10 bases in between. The CDR3 has 13 residues. CD45RO-negative, CCR7-selected cells formed the naive CD8 fraction, which excluded terminally differentiated effector memory CD45RA+ cells. The donors, healthy adults who were HIV-negative, had experienced no recent acute infections or vaccinations. The receptor was derived from a man aged 18 to 30 in good health. Some clones in this sample may be carry-over from other donors' samples. Sequenced input: naive CD8+ T cells from PBMCs. The chain uses TRBV7-8 and TRBJ2-7; D is unclear. CDR3 protein: CASSLLGYHEQYF. The CDR3 bases are TGTGCCAGCAGCTTACTAGGTTACCACGAGCAGTACTTC.